Listed below are T cell receptor beta chains from one sample, sequenced in a study of cytomegalovirus exposure and HLA in healthy donors. TCRdb keeps only in-frame clones here, not all; method: immunoSEQ multiplex PCR. The sample consists of around 130,000 clones, 75% to 90% of them appearing once. Sequencing was performed on PBMCs. These receptors all come from a man aged 40-55 years in good health and CMV-seronegative. Each CDR3 is given with its conserved first and last residue. The D gene is left open where the match is weak. Clone size is not always given. Where it is, it says once, few, many or a class for expanded clones.

size	D	V	J	DNA	CDR3
.	.	TRBV7-6	TRBJ2-3	TGTGCCAGCAGCTTAGGGCTAGATAGTGGCACAGATACGCAGTATTTT	CASSLGLDSGTDTQYF
.	.	TRBV19	TRBJ2-7	TGTGCCAGTAGTATATATCCGGGGAGTCACGAGCAGTACTTC	CASSIYPGSHEQYF
.	.	TRBV14	TRBJ2-3	TGTGCCAGCAGCCAGGAGGACTGGTTCACAGATACGCAGTATTTT	CASSQEDWFTDTQYF
.	.	TRBV7-9	TRBJ1-2	TGTGCCAGCAGCTCGGCGACTCCGGGGGGTGGCTACACCTTC	CASSSATPGGGYTF
.	TRBD2	TRBV30	TRBJ2-5	TGTGCCTGGAGTTCTCTCAGGGAGGGTGCCCAGTACTTC	CAWSSLREGAQYF
few	TRBD1	TRBV30	TRBJ1-4	TGTGCCTGGAGTGTTCGCGGGACAGGGCAAGAAAAACTGTTTTTT	CAWSVRGTGQEKLFF
.	TRBD1	TRBV27	TRBJ2-5	TGTGCCAGCAGTTCCACACCCAGGGGGCGTGAGGAGACCCAGTACTTC	CASSSTPRGREETQYF
.	TRBD2	TRBV30	TRBJ2-7	TGTGCCTGGAGTGTAGCGGGGGGGGTGGAGCAGTACTTC	CAWSVAGGVEQYF
.	.	TRBV19	TRBJ1-5	TGTGCCAGTAGTATGGAGGCGACACTCGGGAATCAGCCCCAGCATTTT	CASSMEATLGNQPQHF
.	.	TRBV2	TRBJ1-3	TGTGCCAGCAGTGACAGTCGCAACGGAAACACCATATATTTT	CASSDSRNGNTIYF
.	TRBD1	TRBV5-1	TRBJ1-1	TGCGCCAGCAGCTTCTCCTTCCGGGACAGGGTGAACACTGAAGCTTTCTTT	CASSFSFRDRVNTEAFF
few	.	TRBV2	TRBJ2-7	TGTGCCAGCAGTGAGGATCTGGGGGCGCACGAGCAGTACTTC	CASSEDLGAHEQYF
.	.	TRBV7-9	TRBJ2-7	TGTGCCAGCAGCCATCCGAGCTCCTACGAGCAGTACTTC	CASSHPSSYEQYF
.	.	TRBV4-3	TRBJ1-2	TGCGCCAGCAGCCAAGACTTCGGGGATGGCTACACCTTC	CASSQDFGDGYTF
few	TRBD1	TRBV7-9	TRBJ1-4	TGTGCCAGCAGCTTTGGGACAGGCACTAATGAAAAACTGTTTTTT	CASSFGTGTNEKLFF
.	.	TRBV7-2	TRBJ2-2	TGTGCCAGCACCACCGGACTTGGTTCCGGGGAGCTGTTTTTT	CASTTGLGSGELFF
.	.	TRBV2	TRBJ2-3	TGTGCCAGCAGTTCCTTATTCGATACGCAGTATTTT	CASSSLFDTQYF
few	TRBD2	TRBV2	TRBJ2-5	TGTGCCAGCAGTTACGGACTAGCGGGAGGGGGCCGGGGAGAGACCCAGTACTTC	CASSYGLAGGGRGETQYF
.	.	TRBV6-6	TRBJ2-4	TGTGCCAGCAGTTACGGGGGGGCGGACATTCAGTACTTC	CASSYGGADIQYF
.	.	TRBV4-3	TRBJ1-5	TGCGCCAGCAGCCAAGACCCTACCGATCAGCCCCAGCATTTT	CASSQDPTDQPQHF
.	TRBD2	TRBV4-1	TRBJ2-2	TGCGCCAGCAGCCACCCACTAGCGGGCTCCGTCGCGAACACCGGGGAGCTGTTTTTT	CASSHPLAGSVANTGELFF
.	TRBD1	TRBV7-9	TRBJ2-2	TGTGCCAGCAGCTGGGGGACAGGGATGGTAGGGGAGCTGTTTTTT	CASSWGTGMVGELFF